This T cell receptor (beta chain) was obtained from a study of T cells in localized non-small cell lung cancer. Study-wide points: Researchers found a median approximately 53 of the top 100 tumor clones in adjacent lung.

As concerns this clone: Its specificity is not known.

V shed 4 bases, J shed 0 bases, and the junction held 9 bases outside the gene matches. The CDR3 consists of 16 residues. Germline lookup yields CDR1 SQVTM and CDR2 ANQGSEA. Using immunoSEQ multiplex PCR, the repertoire was profiled, and TCRdb retains in-frame clones only, with some absent. There are approximately 20,000 clones in the sample; about 89% occur only once, and more than 7.5% lies in the top ten. The sequenced sample was peripheral blood, obtained before any cancer treatment. This chain links TRBV29-1 with TRBJ2-7; 10 bases map to TRBD2. This clonotype was obtained from a man between 40 and 70 years old with stage I lung adenocarcinoma. This CDR3 reads CSVVGLSGGISYEQYF. In nucleotides, the CDR3 is TGCAGCGTTGTGGGCCTTAGCGGGGGGATCTCCTACGAGCAGTACTTC.